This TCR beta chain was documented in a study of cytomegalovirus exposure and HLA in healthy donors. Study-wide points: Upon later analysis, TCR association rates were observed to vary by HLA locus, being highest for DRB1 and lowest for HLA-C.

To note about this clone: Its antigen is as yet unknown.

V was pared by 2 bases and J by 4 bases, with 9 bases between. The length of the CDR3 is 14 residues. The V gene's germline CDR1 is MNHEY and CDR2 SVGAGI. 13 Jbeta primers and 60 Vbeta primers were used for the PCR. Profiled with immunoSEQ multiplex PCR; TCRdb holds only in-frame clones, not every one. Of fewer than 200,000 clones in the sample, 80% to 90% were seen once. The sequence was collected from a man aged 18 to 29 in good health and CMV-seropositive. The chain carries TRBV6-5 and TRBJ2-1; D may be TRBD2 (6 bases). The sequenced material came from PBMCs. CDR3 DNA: TGTGCCAGCAGTTACCGGGGGACTTACAATGAGCAGTTCTTC. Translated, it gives CASSYRGTYNEQFF.